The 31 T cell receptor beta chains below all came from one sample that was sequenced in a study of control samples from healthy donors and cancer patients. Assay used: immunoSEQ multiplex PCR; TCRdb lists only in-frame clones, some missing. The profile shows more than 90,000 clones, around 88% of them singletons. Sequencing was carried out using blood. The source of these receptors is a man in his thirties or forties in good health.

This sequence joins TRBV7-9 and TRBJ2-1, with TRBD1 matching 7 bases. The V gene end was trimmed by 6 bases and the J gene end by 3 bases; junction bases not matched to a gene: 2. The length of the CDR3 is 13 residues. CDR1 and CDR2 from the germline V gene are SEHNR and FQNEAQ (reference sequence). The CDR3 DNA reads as TGTGCCAGCAGAAGGGACAGCTACAATGAGCAGTTCTTC. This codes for CASRRDSYNEQFF.

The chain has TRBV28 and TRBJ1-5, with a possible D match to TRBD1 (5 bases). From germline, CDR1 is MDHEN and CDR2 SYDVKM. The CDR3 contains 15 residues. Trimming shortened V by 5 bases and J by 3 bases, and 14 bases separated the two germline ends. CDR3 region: CASSDPGTINQPQHF. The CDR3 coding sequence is TGTGCCAGCAGTGACCCCGGGACTATCAATCAGCCCCAGCATTTT. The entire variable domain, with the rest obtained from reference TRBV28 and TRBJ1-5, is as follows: DVKVTQSSRYLVKRTGEKVFLECVQDMDHENMFWYRQDPGLGLRLIYFSYDVKMKEKGDIPEGYSVSREKKERFSLILESASTNQTSMYLCASSDPGTINQPQHFGDGTRLSIL.

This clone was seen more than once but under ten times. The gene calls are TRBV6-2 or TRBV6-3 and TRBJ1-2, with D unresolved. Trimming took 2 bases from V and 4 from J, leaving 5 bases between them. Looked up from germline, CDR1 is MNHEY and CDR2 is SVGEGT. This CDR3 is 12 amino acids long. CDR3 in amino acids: CASSYEAYGYTF. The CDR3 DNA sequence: TGTGCCAGCAGTTACGAGGCCTATGGCTACACCTTC.

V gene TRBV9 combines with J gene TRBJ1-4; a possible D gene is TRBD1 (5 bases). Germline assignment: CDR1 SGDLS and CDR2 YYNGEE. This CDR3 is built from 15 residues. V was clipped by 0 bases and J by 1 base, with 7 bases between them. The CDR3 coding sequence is TGTGCCAGCAGCGTAGAGGGGAAAACTAATGAAAAACTGTTTTTT. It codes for CASSVEGKTNEKLFF.

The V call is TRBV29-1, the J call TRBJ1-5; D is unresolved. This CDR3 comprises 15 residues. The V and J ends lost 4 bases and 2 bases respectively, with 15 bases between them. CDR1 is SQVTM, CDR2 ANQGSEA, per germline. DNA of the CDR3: TGCAGCGTTGCAGACGGGGTACTCGGCAATCAGCCCCAGCATTTT. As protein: CSVADGVLGNQPQHF.

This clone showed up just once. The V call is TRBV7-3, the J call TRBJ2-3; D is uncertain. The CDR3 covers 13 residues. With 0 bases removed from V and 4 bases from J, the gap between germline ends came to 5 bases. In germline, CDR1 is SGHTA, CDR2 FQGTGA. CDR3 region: CASSLTGPDTQYF. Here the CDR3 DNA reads TGTGCCAGCAGCTTAACAGGACCAGATACGCAGTATTTT. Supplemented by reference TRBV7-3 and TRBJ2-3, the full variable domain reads GAGVSQTPSNKVTEKGKYVELRCDPISGHTALYWYRQSLGQGPEFLIYFQGTGAADDSGLPNDRFFAVRPEGSVSTLKIQRTERGDSAVYLCASSLTGPDTQYFGPGTRLTVL.

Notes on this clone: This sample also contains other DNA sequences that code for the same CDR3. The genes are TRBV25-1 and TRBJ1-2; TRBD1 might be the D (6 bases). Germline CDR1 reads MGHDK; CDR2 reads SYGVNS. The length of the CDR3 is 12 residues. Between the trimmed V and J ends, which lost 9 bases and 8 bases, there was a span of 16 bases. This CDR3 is CASAGGARGYTF. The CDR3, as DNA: TGTGCCAGTGCTGGGGGGGCTCGGGGCTACACCTTC.

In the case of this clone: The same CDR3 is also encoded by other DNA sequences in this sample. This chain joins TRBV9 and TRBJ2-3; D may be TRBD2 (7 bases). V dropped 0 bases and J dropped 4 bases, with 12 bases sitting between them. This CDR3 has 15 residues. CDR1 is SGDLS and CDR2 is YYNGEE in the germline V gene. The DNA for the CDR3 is TGTGCCAGCAGCGTAGCGGCGGGGGCCGCAGATACGCAGTATTTT. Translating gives CASSVAAGAADTQYF.

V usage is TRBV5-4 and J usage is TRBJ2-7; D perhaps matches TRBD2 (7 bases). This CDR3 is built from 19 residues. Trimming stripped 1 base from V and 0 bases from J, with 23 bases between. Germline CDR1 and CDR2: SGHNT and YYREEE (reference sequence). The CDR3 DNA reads TGTGCCAGCAGCTTGTCGGGGGGCGGTCTAGCCACGTACTCCTACGAGCAGTACTTC. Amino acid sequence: CASSLSGGGLATYSYEQYF. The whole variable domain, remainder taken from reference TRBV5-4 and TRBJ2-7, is ETGVTQSPTHLIKTRGQQVTLRCSSQSGHNTVSWYQQALGQGPQFIFQYYREEENGRGNFPPRFSGLQFPNYSSELNVNALELDDSALYLCASSLSGGGLATYSYEQYFGPGTRLTVT.

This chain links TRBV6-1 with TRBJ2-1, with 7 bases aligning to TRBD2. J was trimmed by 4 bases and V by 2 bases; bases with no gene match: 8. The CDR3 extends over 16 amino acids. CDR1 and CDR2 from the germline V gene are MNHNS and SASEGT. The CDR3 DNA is TGTGCCAGCAGTGAATATGTGGGAGGGTCTTACAATGAGCAGTTCTTC. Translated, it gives CASSEYVGGSYNEQFF.

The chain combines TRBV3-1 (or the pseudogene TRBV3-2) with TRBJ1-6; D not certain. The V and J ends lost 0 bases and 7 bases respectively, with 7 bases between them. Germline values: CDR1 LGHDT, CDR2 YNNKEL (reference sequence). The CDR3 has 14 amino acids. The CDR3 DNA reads TGTGCCAGCAGCCAAGATCCCGAAAATTCACCCCTCCACTTT. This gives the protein CASSQDPENSPLHF.

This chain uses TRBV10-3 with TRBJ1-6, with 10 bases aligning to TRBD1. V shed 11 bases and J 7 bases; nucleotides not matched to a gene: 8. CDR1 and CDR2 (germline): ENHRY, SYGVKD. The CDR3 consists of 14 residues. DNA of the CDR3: TGTGCCGCCGGGACAGGGGATCGCAATTCACCCCTCCACTTT. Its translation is CAAGTGDRNSPLHF.

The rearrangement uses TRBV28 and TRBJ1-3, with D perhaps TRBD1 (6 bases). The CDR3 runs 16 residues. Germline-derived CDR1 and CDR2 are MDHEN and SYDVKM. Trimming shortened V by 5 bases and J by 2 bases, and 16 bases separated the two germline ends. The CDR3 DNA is TGTGCCAGCAGTCAACTATCCCGGACAGCTGGAAACACCATATATTTT. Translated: CASSQLSRTAGNTIYF. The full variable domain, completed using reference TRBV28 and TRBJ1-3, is DVKVTQSSRYLVKRTGEKVFLECVQDMDHENMFWYRQDPGLGLRLIYFSYDVKMKEKGDIPEGYSVSREKKERFSLILESASTNQTSMYLCASSQLSRTAGNTIYFGEGSWLTVV.

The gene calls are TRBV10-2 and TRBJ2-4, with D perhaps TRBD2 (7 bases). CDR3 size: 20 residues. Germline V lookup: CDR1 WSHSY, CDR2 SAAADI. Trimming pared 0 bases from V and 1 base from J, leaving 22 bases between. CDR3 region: CASSESFLGGASMAKNIQYF. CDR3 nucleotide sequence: TGCGCCAGCAGTGAGTCGTTTTTAGGGGGGGCTTCTATGGCCAAAAACATTCAGTACTTC.

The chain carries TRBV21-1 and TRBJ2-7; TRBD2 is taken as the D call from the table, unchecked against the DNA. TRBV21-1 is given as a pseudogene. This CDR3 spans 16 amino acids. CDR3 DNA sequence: TGTGCCAGCAGCGAAAAACGACTCCCCAGCCACTACGAGCAGTACTTC. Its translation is CASSEKRLPSHYEQYF.

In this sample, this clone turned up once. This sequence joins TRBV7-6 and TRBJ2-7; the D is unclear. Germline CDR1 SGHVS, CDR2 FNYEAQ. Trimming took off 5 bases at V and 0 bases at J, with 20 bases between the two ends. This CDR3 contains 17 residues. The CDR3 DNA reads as TGTGCCAGCAGCCCCCTTTTCGGCCAGGTTGACTCCTACGAGCAGTACTTC. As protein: CASSPLFGQVDSYEQYF.

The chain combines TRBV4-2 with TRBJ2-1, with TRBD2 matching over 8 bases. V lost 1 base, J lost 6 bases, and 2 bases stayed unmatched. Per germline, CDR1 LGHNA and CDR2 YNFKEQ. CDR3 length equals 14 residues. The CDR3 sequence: CASSQGLASNEQFF. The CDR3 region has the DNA TGTGCCAGCAGCCAAGGACTAGCGAGCAATGAGCAGTTCTTC.

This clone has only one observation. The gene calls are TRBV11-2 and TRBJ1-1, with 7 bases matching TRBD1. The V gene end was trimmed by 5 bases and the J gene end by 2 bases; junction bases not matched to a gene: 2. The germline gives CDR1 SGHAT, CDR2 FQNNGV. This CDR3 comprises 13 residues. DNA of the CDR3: TGTGCCAGCAGCACAGGGGTCAACACTGAAGCTTTCTTT. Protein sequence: CASSTGVNTEAFF.

The CDR3 is CASSSTANYGYTF. Written as DNA, the CDR3 is TGCGCCAGCAGCTCTACTGCCAACTATGGCTACACCTTC. This rearrangement joins TRBV4-1 to TRBJ1-2, with no clear D. The germline gives CDR1 MGHRA, CDR2 YSYEKL. Trimming removed 5 bases from V and 2 bases from J, with 9 bases in between. The CDR3 has 13 residues.

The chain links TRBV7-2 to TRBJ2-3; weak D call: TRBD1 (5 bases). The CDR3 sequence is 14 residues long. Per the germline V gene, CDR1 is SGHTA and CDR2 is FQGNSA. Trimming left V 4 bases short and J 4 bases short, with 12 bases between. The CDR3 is CASSSSRVADTQYF. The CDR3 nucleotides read TGTGCCAGCAGCTCCTCCAGGGTGGCAGATACGCAGTATTTT.

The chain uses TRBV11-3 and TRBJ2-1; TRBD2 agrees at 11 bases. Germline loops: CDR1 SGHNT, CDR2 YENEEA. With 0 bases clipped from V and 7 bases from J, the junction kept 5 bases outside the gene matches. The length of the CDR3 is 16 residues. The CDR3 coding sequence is TGTGCCAGCAGCTTAGATAGTAGCGGGGGGGGAAATGAGCAGTTCTTC. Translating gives CASSLDSSGGGNEQFF. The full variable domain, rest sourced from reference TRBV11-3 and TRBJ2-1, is EAGVVQSPRYKIIEKKQPVAFWCNPISGHNTLYWYLQNLGQGPELLIRYENEEAVDDSQLPKDRFSAERLKGVDSTLKIQPAELGDSAVYLCASSLDSSGGGNEQFFGPGTRLTVL.

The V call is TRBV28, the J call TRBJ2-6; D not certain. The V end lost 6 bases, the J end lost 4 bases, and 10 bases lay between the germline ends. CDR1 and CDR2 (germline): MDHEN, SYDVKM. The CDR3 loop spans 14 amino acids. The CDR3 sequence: CASSHFGGANVLTF. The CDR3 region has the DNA TGTGCCAGCAGCCATTTTGGAGGGGCCAACGTCCTGACTTTC. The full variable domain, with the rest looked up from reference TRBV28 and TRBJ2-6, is DVKVTQSSRYLVKRTGEKVFLECVQDMDHENMFWYRQDPGLGLRLIYFSYDVKMKEKGDIPEGYSVSREKKERFSLILESASTNQTSMYLCASSHFGGANVLTFGAGSRLTVL.

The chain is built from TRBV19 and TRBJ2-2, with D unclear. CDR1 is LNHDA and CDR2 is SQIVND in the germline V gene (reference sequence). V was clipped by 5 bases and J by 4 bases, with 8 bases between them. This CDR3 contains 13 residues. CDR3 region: CASSGYLTGELFF. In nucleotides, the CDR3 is TGTGCCAGTAGTGGCTACCTCACCGGGGAGCTGTTTTTT.

CDR3: CASSQDRGQAYNEQFF. CDR3 bases: TGCGCCAGCAGCCAAGACCGGGGGCAGGCCTACAATGAGCAGTTCTTC. The V gene is TRBV4-3, the J gene TRBJ2-1; D tentatively fits TRBD1 or TRBD2 (6 bases each). Germline V gives CDR1 LGHNA, CDR2 YSLEER. The CDR3 spans 16 residues. V was pared by 0 bases and J by 2 bases, with 11 bases between.

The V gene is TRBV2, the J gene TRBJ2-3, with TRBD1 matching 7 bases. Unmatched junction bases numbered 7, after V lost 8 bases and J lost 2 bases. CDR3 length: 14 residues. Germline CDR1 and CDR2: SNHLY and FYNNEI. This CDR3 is CASWTGLFTDTQYF. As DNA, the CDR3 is TGTGCCAGCTGGACAGGACTTTTCACAGATACGCAGTATTTT.

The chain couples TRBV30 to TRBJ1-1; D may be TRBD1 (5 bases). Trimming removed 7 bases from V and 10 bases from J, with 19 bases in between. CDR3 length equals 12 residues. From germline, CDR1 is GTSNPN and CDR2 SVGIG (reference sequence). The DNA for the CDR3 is TGTGCCTCTGGGTCAACCAGGGTGGGAGCTTTCTTT. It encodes CASGSTRVGAFF.

The CDR3 DNA sequence: TGCGCCAGCAGCTGGACAGGGGGCAAGGATCAGCCCCAGCATTTT. Translating gives CASSWTGGKDQPQHF. The J gene is TRBJ1-5, the V gene TRBV5-1; TRBD1 matches at 11 bases. J was trimmed by 5 bases and V by 3 bases; bases with no gene match: 4. The length of the CDR3 is 15 residues. Germline loops: CDR1 SGHRS, CDR2 YFSETQ. Based on the CDR3 plus reference TRBV5-1 and TRBJ1-5, the full variable domain is KAGVTQTPRYLIKTRGQQVTLSCSPISGHRSVSWYQQTPGQGLQFLFEYFSETQRNKGNFPGRFSGRQFSNSRSEMNVSTLELGDSALYLCASSWTGGKDQPQHFGDGTRLSIL.

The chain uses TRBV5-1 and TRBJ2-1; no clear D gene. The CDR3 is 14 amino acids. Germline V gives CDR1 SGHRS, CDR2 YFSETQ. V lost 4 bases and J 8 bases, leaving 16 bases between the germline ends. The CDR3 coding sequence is TGCGCCAGCAGCCCAGAGGCTCGGGCGGATGAGCAGTTCTTC. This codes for CASSPEARADEQFF.

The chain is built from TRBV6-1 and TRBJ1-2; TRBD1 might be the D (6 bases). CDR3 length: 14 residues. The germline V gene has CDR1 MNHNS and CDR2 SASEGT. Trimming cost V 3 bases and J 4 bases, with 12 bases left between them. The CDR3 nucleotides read TGTGCCAGCAGTGACGGGGGCTGGGGCTATGGCTACACCTTC. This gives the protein CASSDGGWGYGYTF.

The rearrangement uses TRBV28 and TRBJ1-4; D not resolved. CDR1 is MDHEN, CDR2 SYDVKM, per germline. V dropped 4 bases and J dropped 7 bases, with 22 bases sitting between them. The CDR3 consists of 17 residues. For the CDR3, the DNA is TGTGCCAGCAGTTCCTCGACCTCGGGATTGTGGGGTGAAAAACTGTTTTTT. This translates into CASSSSTSGLWGEKLFF.

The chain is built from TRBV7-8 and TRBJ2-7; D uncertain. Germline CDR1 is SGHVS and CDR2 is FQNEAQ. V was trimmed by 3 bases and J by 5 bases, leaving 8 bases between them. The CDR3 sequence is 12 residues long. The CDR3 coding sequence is TGTGCCAGCAGCTTTATAGGGAACGAGCAGTACTTC. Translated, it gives CASSFIGNEQYF.